A selection of T cell receptor beta chains follows, all from one sample in a study of CD8+CD57+ T cells in acquired aplastic anemia. TCRdb re-derived calls from the reads in MiXCR, one entry per CDR3 protein. The sample shows about 200,000 distinct CDR3 sequences, 40% to 60% of them seen only once. Sequencing was performed on sorted CD4+, CD8+, or CD8+CD57+ T cells (not recorded which) from PBMCs. The origin of the receptors is a human donor with aplastic anemia. CDR3s include the opening cysteine and the closing phenylalanine or tryptophan. The D gene is left open where the match is weak. Expanded clones are given a class, and other clones once, few, many or no size at all.

size: many
length: 13
J: TRBJ1-2
V: TRBV11-3
D: TRBD1
CDR3: CASSQGQGYGYTF
DNA: TGTGCCAGCAGCCAGGGACAGGGCTATGGCTACACCTTC

size: -
length: 11
J: TRBJ2-2
V: TRBV9
D: -
CDR3: CASSGVGELFF
DNA: TGTGCCAGCAGCGGGGTGGGGGAGCTGTTTTTT

size: once
length: 12
J: TRBJ2-1
V: TRBV9
D: -
CDR3: CASSSGQNEQFF
DNA: TGTGCCAGCAGCTCTGGACAGAATGAGCAGTTCTTC

size: -
length: 15
J: TRBJ1-1
V: TRBV10-3
D: TRBD1
CDR3: CAISEWTGSYTEAFF
DNA: TGTGCCATCAGTGAGTGGACAGGGTCGTACACTGAAGCTTTCTTT

size: many
length: 12
J: TRBJ1-1
V: TRBV29-1
D: -
CDR3: CSATPQGFEAFF
DNA: TGCAGCGCCACTCCTCAGGGGTTTGAAGCTTTCTTT

size: -
length: 13
J: TRBJ2-1
V: TRBV29-1
D: -
CDR3: CSVERYSYNEQFF
DNA: TGCAGCGTTGAACGGTACTCCTACAATGAGCAGTTCTTC

size: -
length: 13
J: TRBJ2-7
V: TRBV5-1
D: -
CDR3: CASSLFRGKEQYF
DNA: TGCGCCAGCAGCTTGTTTCGCGGGAAGGAGCAGTACTTC

size: many
length: 15
J: TRBJ1-2
V: TRBV20-1
D: -
CDR3: CSARSPGRTQDGYTF
DNA: TGCAGTGCTAGATCTCCGGGGAGGACACAAGATGGCTACACCTTC

size: -
length: 15
J: TRBJ2-7
V: TRBV20-1
D: TRBD2
CDR3: CSARSGTSGVYEQYF
DNA: TGCAGTGCTCGCTCCGGGACTAGCGGGGTATACGAGCAGTACTTC

size: many
length: 13
J: TRBJ2-3
V: TRBV20-1
D: -
CDR3: CSARFQNTDTQYF
DNA: TGCAGTGCTAGATTTCAAAACACAGATACGCAGTATTTT

size: many
length: 11
J: TRBJ1-1
V: TRBV20-1
D: TRBD1
CDR3: CSARPGQKAFF
DNA: TGCAGTGCTAGGCCGGGACAGAAGGCTTTCTTT